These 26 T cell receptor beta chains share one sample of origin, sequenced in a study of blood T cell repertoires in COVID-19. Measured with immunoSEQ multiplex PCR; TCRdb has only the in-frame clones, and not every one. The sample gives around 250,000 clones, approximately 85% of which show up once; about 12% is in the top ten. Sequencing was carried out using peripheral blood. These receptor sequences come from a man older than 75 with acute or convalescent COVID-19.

The CDR3: CASSSRVAGELFF. CDR3 bases: TGTGCCAGCAGCTCCAGGGTCGCCGGGGAGCTGTTTTTT. The V gene is TRBV5-6, the J gene TRBJ2-2; D possibly corresponds to TRBD1 (5 bases). The germline V gene encodes CDR1 SGHDT and CDR2 YYEEEE. V was clipped by 3 bases and J by 6 bases, with 9 bases between them. This CDR3 has 13 amino acids.

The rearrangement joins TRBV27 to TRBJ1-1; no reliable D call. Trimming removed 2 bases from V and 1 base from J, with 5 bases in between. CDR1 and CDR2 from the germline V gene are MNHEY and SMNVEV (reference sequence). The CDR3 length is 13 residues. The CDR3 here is CASSLLGNTEAFF. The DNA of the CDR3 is TGTGCCAGCAGTTTACTAGGGAACACTGAAGCTTTCTTT.

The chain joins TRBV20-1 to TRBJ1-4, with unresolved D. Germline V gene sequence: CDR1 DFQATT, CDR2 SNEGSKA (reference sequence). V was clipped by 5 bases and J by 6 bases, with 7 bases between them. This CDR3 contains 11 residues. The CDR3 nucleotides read TGCAGTGCTGCTCGGGATGAAAAACTGTTTTTT. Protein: CSAARDEKLFF.

The CDR3 is CASSPQGRNEKLFF. In nucleotides, the CDR3 is TGCGCCAGCAGCCCACAGGGGAGGAATGAAAAACTGTTTTTT. The chain uses TRBV5-1 and TRBJ1-4; TRBD1 matches 7 bases. The V gene end was trimmed by 4 bases and the J gene end by 5 bases; junction bases not matched to a gene: 5. Germline V gene data show CDR1 as SGHRS and CDR2 as YFSETQ. This CDR3 spans 14 amino acids. Supplemented by reference TRBV5-1 and TRBJ1-4, the full variable domain reads KAGVTQTPRYLIKTRGQQVTLSCSPISGHRSVSWYQQTPGQGLQFLFEYFSETQRNKGNFPGRFSGRQFSNSRSEMNVSTLELGDSALYLCASSPQGRNEKLFFGSGTQLSVL.

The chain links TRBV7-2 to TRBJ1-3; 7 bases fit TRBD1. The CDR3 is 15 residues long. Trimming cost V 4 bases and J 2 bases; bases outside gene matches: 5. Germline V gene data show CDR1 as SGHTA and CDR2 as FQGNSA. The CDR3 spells CASSSYRGTGNTIYF. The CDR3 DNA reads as TGTGCCAGCAGCTCCTACAGGGGAACTGGAAACACCATATATTTT.

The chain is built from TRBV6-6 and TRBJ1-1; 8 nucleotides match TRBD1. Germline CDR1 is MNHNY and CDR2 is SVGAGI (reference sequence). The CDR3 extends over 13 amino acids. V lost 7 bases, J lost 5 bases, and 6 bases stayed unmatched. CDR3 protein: CASITGGWTEAFF. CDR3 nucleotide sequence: TGTGCCAGCATTACAGGGGGGTGGACTGAAGCTTTCTTT.

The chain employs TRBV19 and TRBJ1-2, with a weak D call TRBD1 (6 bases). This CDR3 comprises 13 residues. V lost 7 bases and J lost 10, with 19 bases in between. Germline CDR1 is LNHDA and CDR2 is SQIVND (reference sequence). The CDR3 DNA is TGTGCCAGTATTAGCGGGGGCGGTATTGACTACACCTTC. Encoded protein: CASISGGGIDYTF.

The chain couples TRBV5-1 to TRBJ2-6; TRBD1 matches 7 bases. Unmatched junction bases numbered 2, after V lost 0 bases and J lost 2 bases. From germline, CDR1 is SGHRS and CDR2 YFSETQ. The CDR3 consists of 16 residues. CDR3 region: CASSLGTGAGANVLTF. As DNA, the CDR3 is TGCGCCAGCAGCTTGGGCACAGGGGCTGGGGCCAACGTCCTGACTTTC.

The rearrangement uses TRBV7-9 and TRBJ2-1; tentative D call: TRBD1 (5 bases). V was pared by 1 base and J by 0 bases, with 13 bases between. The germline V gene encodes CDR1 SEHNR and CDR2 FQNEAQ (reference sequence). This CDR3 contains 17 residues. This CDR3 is CASSLERQLSSYNEQFF. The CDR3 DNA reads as TGTGCCAGCAGCTTAGAGAGACAGCTAAGCTCCTACAATGAGCAGTTCTTC.

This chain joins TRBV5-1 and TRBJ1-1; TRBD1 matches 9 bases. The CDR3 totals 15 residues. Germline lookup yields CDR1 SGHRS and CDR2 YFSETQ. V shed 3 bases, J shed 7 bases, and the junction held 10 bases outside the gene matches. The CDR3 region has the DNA TGCGCCAGCAGCTCACAGGGGGCGCGGTCCGTTGAAGCTTTCTTT. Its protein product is CASSSQGARSVEAFF.

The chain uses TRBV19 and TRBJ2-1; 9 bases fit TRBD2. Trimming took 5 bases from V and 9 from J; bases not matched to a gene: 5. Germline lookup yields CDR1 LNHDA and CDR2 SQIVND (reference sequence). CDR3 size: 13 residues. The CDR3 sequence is CASSLGLASEQFF. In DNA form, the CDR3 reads TGTGCCAGTAGTCTGGGACTAGCCAGTGAGCAGTTCTTC.

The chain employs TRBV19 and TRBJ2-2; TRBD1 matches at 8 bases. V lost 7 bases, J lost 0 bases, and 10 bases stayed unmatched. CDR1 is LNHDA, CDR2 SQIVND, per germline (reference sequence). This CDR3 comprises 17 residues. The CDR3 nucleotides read TGTGCCAGTAACTCCGGGACAGGAGACGCGAACACCGGGGAGCTGTTTTTT. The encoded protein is CASNSGTGDANTGELFF.

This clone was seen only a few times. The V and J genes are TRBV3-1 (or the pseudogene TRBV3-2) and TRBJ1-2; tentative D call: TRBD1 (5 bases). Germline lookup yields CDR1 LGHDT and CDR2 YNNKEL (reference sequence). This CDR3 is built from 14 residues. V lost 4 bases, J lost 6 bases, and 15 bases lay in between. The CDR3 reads CASSLWGENHGYTF. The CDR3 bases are TGTGCCAGCAGCCTCTGGGGGGAAAACCATGGCTACACCTTC.

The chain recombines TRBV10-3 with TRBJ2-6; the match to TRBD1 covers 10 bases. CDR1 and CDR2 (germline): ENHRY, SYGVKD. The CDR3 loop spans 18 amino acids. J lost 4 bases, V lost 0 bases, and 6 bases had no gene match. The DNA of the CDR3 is TGTGCCATCAGTGAGTCCCGGGACAGGGGTCCAGGGGCCAACGTCCTGACTTTC. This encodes CAISESRDRGPGANVLTF.

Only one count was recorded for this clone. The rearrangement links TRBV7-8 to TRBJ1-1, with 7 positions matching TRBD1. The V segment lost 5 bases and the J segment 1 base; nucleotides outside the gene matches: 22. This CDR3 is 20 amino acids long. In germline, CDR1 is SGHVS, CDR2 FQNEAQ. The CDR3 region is CASSPGKRQGRTMENTEAFF. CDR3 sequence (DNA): TGTGCCAGCAGCCCAGGAAAGCGACAGGGACGGACGATGGAGAACACTGAAGCTTTCTTT.

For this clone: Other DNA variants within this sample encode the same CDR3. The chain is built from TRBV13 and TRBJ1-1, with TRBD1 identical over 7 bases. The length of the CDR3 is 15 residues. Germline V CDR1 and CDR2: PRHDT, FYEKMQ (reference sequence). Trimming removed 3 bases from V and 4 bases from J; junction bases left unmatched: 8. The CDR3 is CASSFNRGDGTEAFF. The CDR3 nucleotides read TGTGCCAGCAGCTTTAACAGGGGCGACGGCACTGAAGCTTTCTTT.

The CDR3 region is CASSLGGHRGNEQFF. The CDR3 DNA sequence: TGTGCCAGCAGCTTGGGAGGGCACAGGGGGAATGAGCAGTTCTTC. V gene TRBV5-5 combines with J gene TRBJ2-1; 8 positions agree with TRBD1. Trimming took 0 bases from V and 7 from J; bases not matched to a gene: 6. Germline V CDR1 and CDR2: SGHKS, YYEKEE (reference sequence). This CDR3 has 15 residues.

CDR3 bases: TGTGCCAGCAGCTTGGGACTAGCGGGAGGTTCCTACGAGCAGTACTTC. Translating it yields CASSLGLAGGSYEQYF. The V gene is TRBV5-4, the J gene TRBJ2-7; 13 nucleotides match TRBD2. The CDR3 covers 16 residues. Germline-derived CDR1 and CDR2 are SGHNT and YYREEE (reference sequence). V lost 0 bases, J lost 1 base, and 1 base stayed unmatched.

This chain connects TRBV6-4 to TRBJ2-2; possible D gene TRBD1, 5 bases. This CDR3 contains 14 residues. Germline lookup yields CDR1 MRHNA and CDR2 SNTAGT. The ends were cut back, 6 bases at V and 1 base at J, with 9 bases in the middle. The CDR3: CASSLTGNTGELFF. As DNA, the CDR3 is TGTGCCAGCAGCCTCACAGGGAACACCGGGGAGCTGTTTTTT.

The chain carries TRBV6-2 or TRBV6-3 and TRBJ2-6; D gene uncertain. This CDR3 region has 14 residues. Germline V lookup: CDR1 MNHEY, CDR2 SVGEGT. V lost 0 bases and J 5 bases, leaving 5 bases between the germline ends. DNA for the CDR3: TGTGCCAGCAGTTACTCTAGCTGGGCCAACGTCCTGACTTTC. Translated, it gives CASSYSSWANVLTF.

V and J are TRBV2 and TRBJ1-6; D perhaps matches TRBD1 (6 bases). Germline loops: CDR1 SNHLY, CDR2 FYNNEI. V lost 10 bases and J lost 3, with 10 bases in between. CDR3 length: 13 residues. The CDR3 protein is CATRDNYNSPLHF. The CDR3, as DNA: TGTGCCACCCGGGACAACTATAATTCACCCCTCCACTTT.

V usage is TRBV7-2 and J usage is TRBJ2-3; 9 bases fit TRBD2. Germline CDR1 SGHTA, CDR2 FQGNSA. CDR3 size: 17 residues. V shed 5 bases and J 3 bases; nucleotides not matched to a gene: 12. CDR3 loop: CASSPGTSSPQTDTQYF. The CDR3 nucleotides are TGTGCCAGCAGCCCCGGGACTAGCAGTCCTCAAACAGATACGCAGTATTTT.

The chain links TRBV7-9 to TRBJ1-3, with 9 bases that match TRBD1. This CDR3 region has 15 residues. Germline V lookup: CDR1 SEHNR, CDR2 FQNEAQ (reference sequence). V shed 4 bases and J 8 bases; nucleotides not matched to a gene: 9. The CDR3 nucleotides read TGTGCCAGCAGCTCCCAGACAGGGGGATCACACACCATATATTTT. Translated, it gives CASSSQTGGSHTIYF.

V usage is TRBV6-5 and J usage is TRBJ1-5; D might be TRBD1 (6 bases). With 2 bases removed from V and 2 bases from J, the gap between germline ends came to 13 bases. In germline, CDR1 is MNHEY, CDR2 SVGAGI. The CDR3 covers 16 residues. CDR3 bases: TGTGCCAGCAGTTACAGGGACAACCGGGGCAATCAGCCCCAGCATTTT. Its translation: CASSYRDNRGNQPQHF.

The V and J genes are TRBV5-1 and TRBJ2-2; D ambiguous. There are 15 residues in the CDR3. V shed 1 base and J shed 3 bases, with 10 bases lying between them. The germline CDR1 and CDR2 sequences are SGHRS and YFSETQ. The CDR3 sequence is CASSLLQFDTGELFF. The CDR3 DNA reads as TGCGCCAGCAGCTTGTTACAGTTCGACACCGGGGAGCTGTTTTTT.

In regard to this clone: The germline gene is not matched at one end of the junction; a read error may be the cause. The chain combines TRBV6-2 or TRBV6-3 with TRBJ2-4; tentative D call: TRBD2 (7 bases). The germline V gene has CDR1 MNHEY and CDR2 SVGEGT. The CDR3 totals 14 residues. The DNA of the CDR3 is TGTGCCAGCAGTTACGGGGGGGCCACAAACATTCAGTACTTC. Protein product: CASSYGGATNIQYF.